At least ten counts were recorded for the clone carrying this TCR beta chain. The antigen is unknown. The data are from a study of breast tumors, draining lymph nodes, adjacent tissues. General study results and limits: The lymph node origin of tumor T cells was framed as consistent with a hypothesis, not demonstrated. Data fit most tumor T cells coming from lymph node, expanding in tumor. Compared with basal-like, luminal-like tumors shared significantly more repertoire with nontumor tissue. Tumors had less TCR diversity than lymph nodes, more than nontumor tissue.

TCRdb reprocessed the multiplex PCR reads via MiXCR and lists one record per CDR3 protein. The data contain roughly 11,000 distinct CDR3 sequences, 50% to 60% of them singletons. V trimming: 9 bases; J trimming: 2 bases; junction bases outside the gene matches: 2. The CDR3 is 13 amino acids. CDR1 and CDR2 from the germline V gene are KGHDR and SFDVKD. The sequenced sample consisted of breast tumor tissue. This rearrangement joins TRBV24-1 to TRBJ2-3, with 9 bases aligning to TRBD1. This clonotype was sampled from a female donor with breast cancer. Some clones in this sample may be carry-over from other donors' samples. The CDR3 DNA reads TGTGCCACCGGGACAGGGTACACAGATACGCAGTATTTT. Translating gives CATGTGYTDTQYF.